A selection of T cell receptor beta chains follows, all from one sample in a study of cytomegalovirus exposure and HLA in healthy donors. The repertoire was sequenced with immunoSEQ multiplex PCR; TCRdb's copy has only in-frame clones and lacks some. Among over 200,000 clones listed, around 91% were seen once. The specimen sequenced was PBMCs. Source of these receptors: a woman aged 25 to 39 in good health and CMV-seronegative. Each CDR3 is given with its conserved first and last residue. The D gene is left open where the match is weak.

TRBJ2-1,TRBV6-6,NA,TGTGCCAGCAGCTACGACAGGAGCTCCTACAATGAGCAGTTCTTC,CASSYDRSSYNEQFF
TRBJ2-5,TRBV4-2,NA,TGTGCCAGCAGCCAAGGAGGGCCGGAGACCCAGTACTTC,CASSQGGPETQYF
TRBJ2-7,TRBV7-2,NA,TGTGCCAGCAGCTCACCTCAGGGGGGCTTAAGTTACGAGCAGTACTTC,CASSSPQGGLSYEQYF
TRBJ2-6,TRBV5-1,TRBD1,TGCGCCAGCAGTTTTTGGGAGGGGACAGGGGGCTCTGGGGCCAACGTCCTGACTTTC,CASSFWEGTGGSGANVLTF
TRBJ1-1,TRBV5-8,NA,TGTGCCAGCAGCCTTCCCGGAGACACTGAAGCTTTCTTT,CASSLPGDTEAFF
TRBJ2-3,TRBV19,NA,TGTGCCAGTAGTATAGATCTAGGGGGGACGGCAGATACGCAGTATTTT,CASSIDLGGTADTQYF
TRBJ2-7,TRBV30,TRBD1,TGTGCTGCTAGCAGGGGGATTTACGAGCAGTACTTC,CAASRGIYEQYF
TRBJ2-1,TRBV19,NA,TGTGCCACCAACCGAGGCTCGTATGAGTTCTTC,CATNRGSYEFF
TRBJ2-2,TRBV27,TRBD1,TGTGCCAGCAGTCAGAGGGGGCTTGGCACCGGGGAGCTGTTTTTT,CASSQRGLGTGELFF
TRBJ2-4,TRBV27,NA,TGTGCCAGCAGTTTATCGATAGGGGACTTTGGACAAAACATTCAGTACTTC,CASSLSIGDFGQNIQYF
TRBJ1-4,TRBV2,NA,TGTGCCAGCCGCGCGGGAACTAATGAAAAACTGTTTTTT,CASRAGTNEKLFF
TRBJ1-4,TRBV18,NA,TGTGCCAGCTCACCGGGACTATCTAATGAAAAACTGTTTTTT,CASSPGLSNEKLFF
TRBJ2-7,TRBV7-2,TRBD2,TGTGCCAGCAGCTTCGAATCGCTAGCGGGTATCGCCCAATTCTACGAGCAGTACTTC,CASSFESLAGIAQFYEQYF
TRBJ2-2,TRBV30,NA,TGTGCCTGGAGTGACGCCCGGACTCGGAGCACCGGGGAGCTGTTTTTT,CAWSDARTRSTGELFF
TRBJ2-5,TRBV18,NA,TGTGCCAGCTCAAGCCGCGAGGGTCTGGGGGAGACCCAGTACTTC,CASSSREGLGETQYF
TRBJ2-5,TRBV5-6,NA,TGTGCCAGCAGCTTTGATCCGATGTACCAAGAGACCCAGTACTTC,CASSFDPMYQETQYF